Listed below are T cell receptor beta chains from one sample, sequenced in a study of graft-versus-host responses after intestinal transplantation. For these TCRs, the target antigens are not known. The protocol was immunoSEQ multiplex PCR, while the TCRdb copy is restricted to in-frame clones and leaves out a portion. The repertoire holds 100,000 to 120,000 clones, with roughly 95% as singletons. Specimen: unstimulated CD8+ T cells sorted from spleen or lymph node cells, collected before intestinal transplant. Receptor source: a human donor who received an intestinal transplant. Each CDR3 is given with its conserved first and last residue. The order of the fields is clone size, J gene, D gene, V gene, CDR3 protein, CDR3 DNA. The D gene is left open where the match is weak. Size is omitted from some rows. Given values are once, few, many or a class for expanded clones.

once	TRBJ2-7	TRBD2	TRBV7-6	CASSSSPGLAGFYEQYF	TGTGCCAGCAGCTCCTCGCCGGGACTAGCGGGATTTTACGAGCAGTACTTC
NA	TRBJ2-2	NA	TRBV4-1	CASSRAGELFF	TGCGCCAGCAGTCGGGCCGGGGAGCTGTTTTTT
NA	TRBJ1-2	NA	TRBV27	CASTMGSPWGSGYTF	TGTGCCAGCACCATGGGAAGCCCCTGGGGAAGTGGCTACACCTTC
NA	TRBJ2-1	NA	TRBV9	CASSVEGSGLSYNEQFF	TGTGCCAGCAGCGTAGAGGGCTCGGGACTCTCCTACAATGAGCAGTTCTTC
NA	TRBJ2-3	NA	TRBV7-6	CASSSQGRTDTQYF	TGTGCCAGCAGCTCGCAGGGGCGCACAGATACGCAGTATTTT
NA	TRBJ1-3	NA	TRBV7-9	CASSLPEQDPGNTIYF	TGTGCCAGCAGCTTACCGGAACAAGACCCTGGAAACACCATATATTTT
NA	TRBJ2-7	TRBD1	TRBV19	CASSMGQGSSYEQYF	TGTGCCAGTAGTATGGGACAGGGCAGCTCCTACGAGCAGTACTTC
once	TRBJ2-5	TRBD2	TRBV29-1	CSVAYRASGSLGSRQETQYF	TGCAGCGTTGCATATCGAGCTAGCGGGAGCCTCGGGAGCCGACAAGAGACCCAGTACTTC
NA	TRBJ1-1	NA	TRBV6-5	CASSGQRDAF	TGTGCCAGCAGTGGGCAACGCGACGCCTTT
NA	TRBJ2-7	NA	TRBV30	CAWSPSSAYEQYF	TGTGCCTGGAGCCCATCTAGCGCCTACGAGCAGTACTTC
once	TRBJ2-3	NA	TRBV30	CAWTSRDTQYF	TGTGCCTGGACTAGCAGAGATACGCAGTATTTT
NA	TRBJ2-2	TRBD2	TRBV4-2	CASSHAGVPTGELFF	TGTGCCAGCAGCCATGCGGGAGTCCCCACCGGGGAGCTGTTTTTT
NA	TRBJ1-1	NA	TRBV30	CAWSRVNTEAFF	TGTGCCTGGAGTCGTGTGAACACTGAAGCTTTCTTT
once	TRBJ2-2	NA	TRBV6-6	CASSSTGSTGELFF	TGTGCCAGCAGTTCCACGGGATCTACCGGGGAGCTGTTTTTT
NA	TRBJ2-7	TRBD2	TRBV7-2	CASSLSTWEGTEQYF	TGTGCCAGCAGCTTAAGTACTTGGGAGGGAACCGAGCAGTACTTC
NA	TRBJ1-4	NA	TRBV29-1	CSAGTQKLFF	TGCAGCGCCGGCACCCAAAAACTGTTTTTT
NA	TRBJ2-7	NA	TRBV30	CAGSLYGPSYEQYF	TGTGCCGGATCACTGTACGGACCCTCCTACGAGCAGTACTTC
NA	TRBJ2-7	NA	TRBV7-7	CASSVGDGNYEQYF	TGTGCTAGCAGCGTGGGGGACGGGAACTACGAGCAGTACTTC
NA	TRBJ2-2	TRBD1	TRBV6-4	CASSERTGVTGELFF	TGTGCCAGCAGTGAACGGACAGGGGTGACCGGGGAGCTGTTTTTT
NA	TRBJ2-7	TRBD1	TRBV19	CASRKTGGYEQYF	TGTGCCAGTCGGAAGACAGGGGGCTACGAGCAGTACTTC
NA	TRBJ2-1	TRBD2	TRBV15	CATSREPPERGNYNEQFF	TGTGCCACCAGCAGAGAACCACCCGAGCGGGGTAACTACAATGAGCAGTTCTTC
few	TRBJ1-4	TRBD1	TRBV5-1	CASRLQQGSREKLFF	TGCGCCAGCAGGCTCCAACAGGGGTCGCGGGAAAAACTGTTTTTT
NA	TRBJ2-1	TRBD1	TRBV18	CASSPDRDFYNEQFF	TGTGCCAGCTCACCGGACAGGGACTTCTACAATGAGCAGTTCTTC
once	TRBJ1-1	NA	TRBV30	CAWGPGGTEAFF	TGTGCCTGGGGCCCCGGTGGCACTGAAGCTTTCTTT